This T cell receptor (beta chain) came from a study of radiation and T cells in renal cell carcinoma. Study-wide results and caveats: In blood, top tumor clones expanded by 2 weeks, shrinking by 4.

Time point indicated: blood 4 weeks post-SBRT, at nephrectomy. Treatment indicated: 15 Gy SBRT to primary tumor, nephrectomy 4 weeks later. Nephrectomy followed 15 Gy stereotactic body radiation by 4 weeks. Radiation-treated patients gave blood at baseline, week 2 and week 4. This renal cell carcinoma was of the clear cell type. The length of the CDR3 is 13 residues. V was clipped by 4 bases and J by 2 bases, with 3 bases between them. In germline, CDR1 is MNHNS, CDR2 SASEGT. A word on this clone: Its antigen remains unidentified.

The protocol was immunoSEQ multiplex PCR, while the TCRdb copy is restricted to in-frame clones and leaves out a portion. This table holds some 81,000 clones, 80% to 90% found once. V and J are TRBV6-1 and TRBJ2-6, with unresolved D. Here the sequenced sample was blood, taken from a patient whose treatment included radiotherapy and nephrectomy. The TCR originated in a woman in her seventies with renal cell carcinoma. The CDR3: CASSVTGANVLTF. CDR3 bases: TGTGCCAGCAGTGTGACTGGGGCCAACGTCCTGACTTTC.